A selection of T cell receptor beta chains follows, all from one sample in a study of T cells after yellow fever vaccination. One entry per CDR3 protein, called by TCRdb with MiXCR from the 5' RACE reads. Of 400,000 to 450,000 distinct CDR3 sequences listed, around 20% were seen once; the top ten hold around 17%. Sample: PBMCs, taken before the yellow fever booster vaccination. All receptors come from a man in his late teens or twenties who received the YFV17D yellow fever vaccine. Both conserved end residues are trimmed from each CDR3. The order of the fields is J gene, V gene, CDR3 protein.

TRBJ2-2	TRBV6-1	ASSDGVVYTGELF
TRBJ2-2	TRBV7-9	ASSLPQSTNTGELF
TRBJ2-3	TRBV7-6	ASSFLAGGRTDTQY
TRBJ1-2	TRBV6-5	ASSPGLGRTGGYT
TRBJ1-2	TRBV7-8	ASSLDARQGSLGVYGYT
TRBJ2-5	TRBV7-2	ASRSSRAQETQY
TRBJ1-2	TRBV10-2	ASRTGEGDGYT
TRBJ2-7	TRBV4-2	ASSTRADYEQY
TRBJ2-4	TRBV4-1	ASNHELGPGIQY
TRBJ1-1	TRBV3-1	ASSHGSRGRTEAF
TRBJ2-2	TRBV7-2	ASNPWVGGELF
TRBJ2-5	TRBV29-1	SVDSGTQETQY
TRBJ2-3	TRBV10-3	AISRRADTQY
TRBJ2-4	TRBV7-9	ASAVSAGSSIQY
TRBJ1-2	TRBV7-9	ASSPSPGQNHLTYGYT
TRBJ2-3	TRBV29-1	SVGGTGGFSTDTQY
TRBJ2-1	TRBV10-3	ALRTGGNEQF
TRBJ2-7	TRBV4-1	ASSQVRQGAEQY
TRBJ1-1	TRBV7-9	ASSLEGMEDTEAF
TRBJ2-1	TRBV20-1	SATNANRGGWPEQF
TRBJ2-3	TRBV29-1	SVEVGSGDTQY
TRBJ2-3	TRBV4-3	ASSQEVTGTDTQY
TRBJ2-7	TRBV28	ASSLIFEQY
TRBJ2-5	TRBV9	ASSVADQETQY
TRBJ2-4	TRBV6-6	ASSYGLSSHKNIQY
TRBJ1-4	TRBV4-3	ASSHATGGTNEKLF
TRBJ2-1	TRBV6-2/TRBV6-3	ASSYLLSGFYNEQF
TRBJ2-1	TRBV28	ASNMGGPYNEQF
TRBJ2-1	TRBV21-1	ASGIAGGPYNEQF
TRBJ2-5	TRBV18	ASSPTQETQY
TRBJ1-1	TRBV5-1	ASSLTDPDTEAF
TRBJ1-1	TRBV5-4	ASSLITLRDGDTEAF
TRBJ2-2	TRBV29-1	SVGWTSGGTGELF
TRBJ1-6	TRBV5-1	ASSLRPGQGAVNNSPLH
TRBJ1-1	TRBV15	ATSGTGRTEAF